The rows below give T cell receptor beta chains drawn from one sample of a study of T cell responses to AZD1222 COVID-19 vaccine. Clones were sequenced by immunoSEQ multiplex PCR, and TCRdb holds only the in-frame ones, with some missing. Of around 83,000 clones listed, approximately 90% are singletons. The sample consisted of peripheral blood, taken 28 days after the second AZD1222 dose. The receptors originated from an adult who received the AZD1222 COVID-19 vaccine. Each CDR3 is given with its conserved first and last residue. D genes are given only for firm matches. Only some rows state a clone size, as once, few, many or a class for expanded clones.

TGTGCCAGCAGTGAAGCCCGGGGGACCGGAGGGATCTATGGCTACACCTTC CASSEARGTGGIYGYTF - TRBJ1-2 TRBV6-1 17 -
TGCGCCAGCAGCTCGGGTCTCTTGACAGGGAGGGCCGGGGAGCTGTTTTTT CASSSGLLTGRAGELFF - TRBJ2-2 TRBV5-1 17 -
TGCAGCGGACAGCTAAACACTGAAGCTTTCTTT CSGQLNTEAFF - TRBJ1-1 TRBV29-1 11 once
TGTGCCAGCAGCCGGGACAATCATAGGGGTGGCTACACCTTC CASSRDNHRGGYTF - TRBJ1-2 TRBV6-5 14 -
TGTGCCAGCAGTTTGCTACCCGGGGGGGCGCATGGCTACACCTTC CASSLLPGGAHGYTF - TRBJ1-2 TRBV27 15 -
TGTGCCAGCTCACCAACAGGCAATCAGCCCCAGCATTTT CASSPTGNQPQHF - TRBJ1-5 TRBV18 13 -
TGTGCCAGCAGCGCCACTACAGGGGCGAACACCGGGGAGCTGTTTTTT CASSATTGANTGELFF TRBD1 TRBJ2-2 TRBV6-6 16 -
TGTGCCAGTAGCGGGACAACGAACACTGAAGCTTTCTTT CASSGTTNTEAFF - TRBJ1-1 TRBV19 13 -
TGTGCCAGCAGGCGGGGGTTCCAAAGCAACTCTGGAAACACCATATATTTT CASRRGFQSNSGNTIYF - TRBJ1-3 TRBV2 17 -
TGTGCCAGCAGTGAAGCTGCAGGGGGCGACTATGGCTACACCTTC CASSEAAGGDYGYTF TRBD1 TRBJ1-2 TRBV6-1 15 once
TGTGCCAGCAGTAAGACAGTGATCCACGAGCAGTACTTC CASSKTVIHEQYF - TRBJ2-7 TRBV6-2/TRBV6-3 13 -
TGTGCCAGCAGTATACAACAGGGGAACTATGGCTACACCTTC CASSIQQGNYGYTF TRBD1 TRBJ1-2 TRBV6-5 14 few
TGTGCCAGCAGCTCCACAGGGCCTACAGGTCAGCCCCAGCATTTT CASSSTGPTGQPQHF - TRBJ1-5 TRBV7-2 15 -
TGTGCCAGCAGCTTGTTGGCGATCCCTAATGAAAAACTGTTTTTT CASSLLAIPNEKLFF - TRBJ1-4 TRBV5-5 15 -
TGTGCCAGCAGACAGGGCGATTTTTACCAAGAGACCCAGTACTTC CASRQGDFYQETQYF - TRBJ2-5 TRBV2 15 once
TGTGCCAGCAGTTACCCGGGACAGGGTAATGAAAAACTGTTTTTT CASSYPGQGNEKLFF TRBD1 TRBJ1-4 TRBV6-6 15 -
TGTGCCAGCAGCCATAGACTAGCCGTGGCAGATACGCAGTATTTT CASSHRLAVADTQYF TRBD2 TRBJ2-3 TRBV11-2 15 -
TGCAGTGCTAGTTACGGGGGGGTAGCCAAAAACATTCAGTACTTC CSASYGGVAKNIQYF TRBD2 TRBJ2-4 TRBV20-1 15 -
TGTGCCAGCGGGTCCAACACTGAAGCTTTCTTT CASGSNTEAFF - TRBJ1-1 TRBV19 11 -
TGTGCCAGCAGCGGATCCCGACAGGGGGCAACTGAAGCTTTCTTT CASSGSRQGATEAFF TRBD1 TRBJ1-1 TRBV7-9 15 -
TGTGCCAGTAGTGAGGGGCCTGGGTATGGCTACACCTTC CASSEGPGYGYTF - TRBJ1-2 TRBV19 13 once